The 30 T cell receptor beta chains reported below all come from one sample, sequenced in a study of radiotherapy plus CTLA-4 blockade in lung cancer. Clones were sequenced by immunoSEQ multiplex PCR, and TCRdb holds only the in-frame ones, with some missing. The sample consists of roughly 48,000 clones, roughly three quarters of them appearing once. The source was peripheral blood, collected from a patient treated with radiotherapy plus ipilimumab. The receptors shown here come from a human donor with non-small cell lung cancer who had stable disease on radiotherapy plus ipilimumab.

This chain uses TRBV7-6 with TRBJ2-7; D might be TRBD2 (7 bases). The CDR3 runs 17 residues. Trimming took 1 base from V and 0 from J, leaving 16 bases between them. The V gene's germline CDR1 is SGHVS and CDR2 FNYEAQ. Here the CDR3 DNA reads TGTGCCAGCAGCTTAGGGACCAGGGGCGGGGGCTCCTACGAGCAGTACTTC. Translation gives CASSLGTRGGGSYEQYF.

This chain connects TRBV12-5 to TRBJ2-2; 9 bases agree with TRBD1. Germline assignment: CDR1 LGHNT and CDR2 FRNRAP. Trimming removed 8 bases from V and 4 bases from J; junction bases left unmatched: 8. The CDR3 is 15 amino acids. The CDR3 sequence: CASLPGTGTTGELFF. CDR3 DNA: TGTGCTAGTCTTCCCGGGACAGGGACCACCGGGGAGCTGTTTTTT.

This chain connects TRBV27 to TRBJ1-2, with D perhaps matching TRBD1 (5 bases). There are 13 residues in the CDR3. V was cut by 0 bases and J by 8 bases, with 10 bases left in between. CDR1 and CDR2 from the germline V gene are MNHEY and SMNVEV (reference sequence). CDR3 loop: CASSLSGQRGYTF. In DNA form, the CDR3 reads TGTGCCAGCAGTTTATCGGGGCAGAGGGGCTACACCTTC.

V and J are TRBV13 and TRBJ2-1, with D perhaps matching TRBD2 (6 bases). The CDR3 loop spans 15 amino acids. Germline V gene lookup returns CDR1 PRHDT and CDR2 FYEKMQ (reference sequence). Trimming removed 5 bases from V and 5 bases from J, with 16 bases in between. The CDR3 region is CASSGGTGLDNEQFF. The CDR3 region has the DNA TGTGCCAGCAGCGGAGGGACCGGCCTAGACAATGAGCAGTTCTTC.

This clone came up once. The rearrangement joins TRBV4-1 to TRBJ2-1; 8 bases agree with TRBD2. Per the germline V gene, CDR1 is MGHRA and CDR2 is YSYEKL. Losses at the gene ends were 1 base for V and 7 bases for J; bases not matched to a gene: 6. This CDR3 comprises 15 residues. CDR3 region: CASSQVGVAGNEQFF. As DNA, the CDR3 is TGCGCCAGCAGCCAAGTAGGGGTAGCGGGGAATGAGCAGTTCTTC.

This chain joins TRBV2 and TRBJ2-2; 13 positions match TRBD2. The CDR3 is 20 residues long. CDR1 and CDR2 (germline): SNHLY, FYNNEI. The trim removed 8 bases at V and 10 bases at J, leaving 25 bases unmatched. The CDR3 region has the DNA TGTGCCAGCGGCAAATTGGACAGAATGACTAGCGGGGGGAAAGTGGTGGAGCTGTTTTTT. It encodes CASGKLDRMTSGGKVVELFF.

The rearrangement uses TRBV27 and TRBJ1-5; no clear D gene. The CDR3 runs 16 residues. Per the germline V gene, CDR1 is MNHEY and CDR2 is SMNVEV (reference sequence). Trimming took 6 bases from V and 1 from J, leaving 16 bases between them. The CDR3 bases are TGTGCCAGCAGGAAGAGACCAGGAGGGAGCAATCAGCCCCAGCATTTT. Translation gives CASRKRPGGSNQPQHF.

The chain couples TRBV6-1 to TRBJ2-1; 8 bases fit TRBD2. Germline V CDR1 and CDR2: MNHNS, SASEGT. Unmatched junction bases numbered 6, after V lost 0 bases and J lost 5 bases. There are 16 residues in the CDR3. Here the CDR3 reads CASSEAPGGANNEQFF. The CDR3 region has the DNA TGTGCCAGCAGTGAAGCCCCGGGGGGGGCGAACAATGAGCAGTTCTTC.

This sequence joins TRBV9 and TRBJ2-5; D possibly matches TRBD1 or TRBD2 (6 bases each). Trimming shortened V by 0 bases and J by 2 bases, and 11 bases separated the two germline ends. The CDR3 loop spans 15 amino acids. In germline, CDR1 is SGDLS, CDR2 YYNGEE. CDR3 nucleotides: TGTGCCAGCAGCGTAGAAGGGGGGCGGCAAGAGACCCAGTACTTC. This sequence encodes CASSVEGGRQETQYF.

The chain couples TRBV11-3 to TRBJ2-3; unclear D gene. V lost 5 bases and J 2 bases, leaving 8 bases between the germline ends. The V gene's germline CDR1 is SGHNT and CDR2 YENEEA. There are 13 residues in the CDR3. The CDR3 protein is CASSRRLTDTQYF. The CDR3, as DNA: TGTGCCAGCAGCCGCCGCCTCACAGATACGCAGTATTTT.

This chain links TRBV28 with TRBJ1-2; D remains unclear. The CDR3 consists of 14 residues. Germline loops: CDR1 MDHEN, CDR2 SYDVKM. V lost 2 bases and J lost 2, with 9 bases in between. The CDR3 region has the DNA TGTGCCAGCAGTTTAGGACGGACGAACTATGGCTACACCTTC. The encoded protein is CASSLGRTNYGYTF.

In DNA, the CDR3 is TGTGCCACCAGCAAACGGACAGGGAATGAAAAACTGTTTTTT. It translates to CATSKRTGNEKLFF. The chain links TRBV15 to TRBJ1-4, with 8 bases lining up with TRBD1. V gave up 4 bases and J gave up 5 bases; unmatched junction bases: 3. CDR3 length equals 14 residues. Germline V gene data show CDR1 as LNHNV and CDR2 as YYDKDF (reference sequence).

The V gene is TRBV28, the J gene TRBJ1-2; 7 nucleotides line up with TRBD1. From germline, CDR1 is MDHEN and CDR2 SYDVKM. This CDR3 contains 15 residues. Trimming removed 3 bases from V and 9 bases from J; junction bases left unmatched: 13. The CDR3 bases are TGTGCCAGCAGTTTCATTGACAGGGTGGAAAGTAGCTACACCTTC. This encodes CASSFIDRVESSYTF.

This chain links TRBV7-6 with TRBJ2-5; no firm D call. Germline loops: CDR1 SGHVS, CDR2 FNYEAQ. The CDR3 is made up of 13 amino acids. V lost 0 bases and J 3 bases, leaving 5 bases between the germline ends. The CDR3 region is CASSLAHEETQYF. In DNA form, the CDR3 reads TGTGCCAGCAGCTTAGCCCACGAAGAGACCCAGTACTTC.

V usage is TRBV6-1 and J usage is TRBJ1-5; D is undetermined. V gave up 3 bases and J gave up 3 bases, with 9 bases separating them. The CDR3 is made up of 14 amino acids. CDR1 is MNHNS and CDR2 is SASEGT in the germline V gene. CDR3 DNA: TGTGCCAGCAGTGATAGCGGCTCCAATCAGCCCCAGCATTTT. It codes for CASSDSGSNQPQHF.

The chain employs TRBV7-8 and TRBJ1-1, with TRBD1 as a possible D gene (6 bases). CDR1 and CDR2 from the germline V gene are SGHVS and FQNEAQ. V was pared by 5 bases and J by 0 bases, with 22 bases between. The CDR3 runs 18 residues. The CDR3 reads CASSQSWGGVGMNTEAFF. DNA for the CDR3: TGTGCCAGCAGCCAGAGTTGGGGGGGCGTGGGAATGAACACTGAAGCTTTCTTT. Together with reference TRBV7-8 and TRBJ1-1, the CDR3 gives the full variable domain: GAGVSQSPRYKVAKRGQDVALRCDPISGHVSLFWYQQALGQGPEFLTYFQNEAQLDKSGLPSDRFFAERPEGSVSTLKIQRTQQEDSAVYLCASSQSWGGVGMNTEAFFGQGTRLTVV.

The chain employs TRBV9 and TRBJ2-3, with D possibly TRBD1 on 6 matching bases. Germline assignment: CDR1 SGDLS and CDR2 YYNGEE. This CDR3 contains 17 residues. Trimming left V 0 bases short and J 4 bases short, with 18 bases between. This chain's CDR3 is CASSVAPGTSFPDTQYF. DNA of the CDR3: TGTGCCAGCAGCGTAGCCCCTGGGACATCCTTTCCAGATACGCAGTATTTT.

The chain employs TRBV19 and TRBJ1-3; no definite D call. The CDR3 sequence is 14 residues long. The germline V and J ends were trimmed by 6 bases and 0 bases, with 9 bases remaining between them. Germline CDR1 is LNHDA and CDR2 is SQIVND (reference sequence). The CDR3 bases are TGTGCCAGTAGCCCTCAAAGCTCTGGAAACACCATATATTTT. It encodes CASSPQSSGNTIYF.

In its sample, this clone was seen once. The chain carries TRBV10-1 and TRBJ2-1, with 7 bases fitting TRBD1. V dropped 3 bases and J dropped 5; count of bases not matched to a gene: 4. The V gene's germline CDR1 is WNHNN and CDR2 SYGVQD (reference sequence). The CDR3 runs to 14 residues. The CDR3 DNA is TGCGCCAGCAGTGACTCGGACAGGCACAATGAGCAGTTCTTC. It is translated as CASSDSDRHNEQFF.

This rearrangement joins TRBV28 to TRBJ2-7; 11 bases agree with TRBD2. The germline V gene has CDR1 MDHEN and CDR2 SYDVKM. Losses at the gene ends were 10 bases for V and 7 bases for J; bases not matched to a gene: 12. The CDR3 loop spans 14 amino acids. The chain's CDR3 is CATYTSGGIEEQYF. The CDR3, as DNA: TGTGCCACATACACTAGCGGGGGAATAGAAGAGCAGTACTTC.

The chain employs TRBV6-4 and TRBJ2-2; a possible D gene is TRBD2 (7 bases). V was clipped by 3 bases and J by 6 bases, with 14 bases between them. This CDR3 has 15 amino acids. CDR1 is MRHNA and CDR2 is SNTAGT in the germline V gene. The CDR3 protein is CASSERGGLSGELFF. The CDR3 DNA sequence: TGTGCCAGCAGTGAGAGGGGGGGGCTGTCCGGGGAGCTGTTTTTT.

This chain connects TRBV5-1 to TRBJ2-7, with 10 positions matching TRBD1. This CDR3 contains 15 residues. V shed 0 bases, J shed 4 bases, and the junction held 4 bases outside the gene matches. The germline V gene has CDR1 SGHRS and CDR2 YFSETQ. Written as DNA, the CDR3 is TGCGCCAGCAGCTTGGGCGGGACAGGGGTGTACGAGCAGTACGTC. This codes for CASSLGGTGVYEQYV.

This sequence joins TRBV13 and TRBJ2-7; the match to TRBD1 covers 10 bases. Germline V gene sequence: CDR1 PRHDT, CDR2 FYEKMQ (reference sequence). J gave up 4 bases and V 4 bases, and 4 bases lay outside the gene matches. The CDR3 loop spans 14 amino acids. The CDR3 loop reads CASSSGQGSYEQYF. DNA for the CDR3: TGTGCCAGCAGCTCGGGACAGGGGTCTTACGAGCAGTACTTC.

The rearrangement uses TRBV28 and TRBJ2-3, with no clear D. The CDR3 is made up of 12 amino acids. Trimming removed 2 bases at V and 4 bases at J, with 4 bases between. Germline CDR1 reads MDHEN; CDR2 reads SYDVKM. CDR3 in DNA: TGTGCCAGCAGTTTAGGCCCAGATACGCAGTATTTT. Its translation is CASSLGPDTQYF.

The chain couples TRBV27 to TRBJ1-1, with TRBD1 as a possible D gene (5 bases). Germline values: CDR1 MNHEY, CDR2 SMNVEV (reference sequence). The V and J ends lost 4 bases and 3 bases respectively, with 15 bases between them. The CDR3 is 15 amino acids. DNA for the CDR3: TGTGCCAGCAGTTACCCCCCCGCGGGGGACACTGAAGCTTTCTTT. Encoded protein: CASSYPPAGDTEAFF.

The J gene is TRBJ1-4, the V gene TRBV6-1; D may be TRBD1 (5 bases). The germline V gene encodes CDR1 MNHNS and CDR2 SASEGT. The CDR3 has 15 amino acids. V was trimmed by 4 bases and J by 6 bases, leaving 15 bases between them. This CDR3 reads CASSAQQVGDEKLFF. The CDR3 bases are TGTGCCAGCAGTGCCCAACAGGTGGGGGATGAAAAACTGTTTTTT.

The chain combines TRBV27 with TRBJ1-2; no definite D call. Germline CDR1 MNHEY, CDR2 SMNVEV (reference sequence). The germline V and J ends were trimmed by 2 bases and 3 bases, with 10 bases remaining between them. The CDR3 totals 14 residues. The CDR3 nucleotides are TGTGCCAGCAGTTTAACCGGCAGAGACTATGGCTACACCTTC. It yields the protein CASSLTGRDYGYTF.

The sample holds a few counts of this clone. J is TRBJ1-2 and V is TRBV5-4; TRBD1 matches at 8 bases. In germline, CDR1 is SGHNT, CDR2 YYREEE (reference sequence). The J segment lost 0 bases and the V segment lost 2 bases, leaving 3 bases of the junction unmatched. The CDR3 covers 15 residues. In nucleotides, the CDR3 is TGTGCCAGCAGCTTCCAGGGGGCGGCTAACTATGGCTACACCTTC. Protein sequence: CASSFQGAANYGYTF.

The CDR3 DNA reads as TGTGCCAGCAGCTGGGGGGACAGGGGTTACGAGCAGTACTTC. Translating it yields CASSWGDRGYEQYF. The gene calls are TRBV11-2 and TRBJ2-4; 10 nucleotides line up with TRBD1. TRBJ2-7 matches the DNA end more closely, so the J call is doubtful. Germline lookup yields CDR1 SGHAT and CDR2 FQNNGV. The CDR3 runs 14 residues.

The rearrangement joins TRBV2 to TRBJ1-2; D is undetermined. The CDR3 sequence is 13 residues long. V shed 8 bases and J shed 7 bases, with 17 bases lying between them. Germline CDR1 and CDR2: SNHLY and FYNNEI. CDR3 sequence reads: CASGASRVPGYTF. CDR3 bases: TGTGCCAGCGGAGCTTCCCGGGTCCCTGGCTACACCTTC.